This TCR beta chain was captured by sequencing in a study of blood T cell repertoires in COVID-19. Those enrolled in Seattle joined during active infection and were followed longitudinally afterward. Clones were read by immunoSEQ multiplex PCR, and TCRdb kept only the in-frame ones, dropping some. The sample comprises 250,000 to 300,000 clones, about 87% of which are singletons, and roughly 10% rests with the top ten. The CDR3 is made up of 12 amino acids. CDR1 is SQVTM, CDR2 ANQGSEA, per germline. Losses at the gene ends were 7 bases for V and 2 bases for J; bases not matched to a gene: 4. The sequence derives from a woman aged 70 to 79 with COVID-19, enrolled during active disease. The sequenced sample was peripheral blood. This sequence joins TRBV29-1 and TRBJ1-2; 7 bases are shared with TRBD1. The CDR3 sequence: CSGKQGNYGYTF. For the CDR3, the DNA is TGCAGCGGTAAACAGGGGAACTATGGCTACACCTTC.